This T cell receptor beta chain derives from a study of multiple sclerosis patients with progressive multifocal leukoencephalopathy. The survey-level immunoSEQ assay was used. Assay: immunoSEQ multiplex PCR; the TCRdb copy retains only in-frame clones and omits some. The sample gives about 25,000 clones, approximately 90% of which show up once; approximately 2.3% is in the top ten. The time point was: around 13 months of natalizumab therapy. This clone was detected once. The CDR3 is made up of 15 amino acids. CDR1 and CDR2 (germline): SEHNR, FQNEAQ (reference sequence). Trimming stripped 4 bases from V and 0 bases from J, with 10 bases between.

The receptor's source is a young man with multiple sclerosis. Here the sequenced sample was PBMCs, taken from a patient treated with natalizumab. This chain links TRBV7-9 with TRBJ1-5, with no clear D. The CDR3 DNA is TGTGCCAGCAGCTCCGATTCGTATAGCAATCAGCCCCAGCATTTT. It encodes CASSSDSYSNQPQHF.